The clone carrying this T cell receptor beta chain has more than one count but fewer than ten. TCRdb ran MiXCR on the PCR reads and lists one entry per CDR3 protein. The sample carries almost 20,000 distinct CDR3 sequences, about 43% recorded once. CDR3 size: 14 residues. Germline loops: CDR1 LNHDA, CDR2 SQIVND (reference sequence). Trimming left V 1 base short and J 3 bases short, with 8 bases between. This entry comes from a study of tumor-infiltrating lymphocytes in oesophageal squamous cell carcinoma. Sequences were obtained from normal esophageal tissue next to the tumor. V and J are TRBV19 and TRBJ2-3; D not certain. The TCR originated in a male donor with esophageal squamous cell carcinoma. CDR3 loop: CASSIVRGTDTQYF. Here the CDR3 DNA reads TGTGCCAGTAGTATAGTACGTGGGACAGATACGCAGTATTTT.